This TCR beta chain was captured in a study of T-cell reconstitution after alpha-beta-depleted transplantation in children. V lost 0 bases to trimming and J lost 4 bases, with 14 bases between them. CDR1 is KGHDR and CDR2 is SFDVKD in the germline V gene. This CDR3 has 17 amino acids. A TCRbeta library incorporating unique molecular identifiers was prepared. TCRdb re-called the PCR reads through MiXCR, storing one row per CDR3 protein. In the table there are hundreds of thousands of distinct CDR3 sequences, roughly 17% of which are singletons. The sequence came from a human donor who donated a stem cell graft to a child with acute myeloid leukemia. The rearrangement joins TRBV24-1 to TRBJ2-2, with D maybe TRBD2 (5 bases). The material sequenced was PBMCs from the stem cell graft donor, taken from the stem cell graft. The CDR3 DNA sequence: TGTGCCACCAGTGATTTGCTACTACGGGATGGCACCGGGGAGCTGTTTTTT. This translates into CATSDLLLRDGTGELFF.